This is a list of T cell receptor beta chains from one sample in a study of cytomegalovirus exposure and HLA in healthy donors. The method was immunoSEQ multiplex PCR; TCRdb's version includes in-frame clones alone and lacks a portion of them. The table lists about 170,000 clones, about four fifths of them singletons. Sequencing was done on a sample of PBMCs. Source of these receptors: a boy younger than 10 in good health and CMV-seronegative. CDR3s include the opening cysteine and the closing phenylalanine or tryptophan. D genes are given only for firm matches. Expanded clones get a size class; other rows say once, few or many, or leave the size out.

j_gene,d_gene,abundance,v_gene,CDR3nt,CDR3aa
TRBJ1-2,NA,few,TRBV20-1,TGCAGTGCGTCAGATGGCTACACCTTC,CSASDGYTF
TRBJ2-1,TRBD1,NA,TRBV4-2,TGTGCCAGCAGCTTAGCAGGGGGAGTTGACAATGAGCAGTTCTTC,CASSLAGGVDNEQFF
TRBJ2-1,NA,NA,TRBV7-9,TGTGCCAGCAGCTCATTTGGTGGGGCCTCCTACAATGAGCAGTTCTTC,CASSSFGGASYNEQFF
TRBJ2-7,TRBD1,NA,TRBV10-1,TGCGCCAGCAGTGACCCAGAGGGACAGGTAACCTACGAGCAGTACTTC,CASSDPEGQVTYEQYF
TRBJ1-5,NA,NA,TRBV19,TGTGCCAGTATGCAGGGGACGGGAGGTCAGCCCCAGCATTTT,CASMQGTGGQPQHF
TRBJ2-5,NA,NA,TRBV5-1,TGCGCCAGCAGCTTGGCAACAGGGTCAGAGACCCAGTACTTC,CASSLATGSETQYF
TRBJ2-1,TRBD2,NA,TRBV6-5,TGTGCCAGCAGGCAAAGCGGGAGGGCGTTCAATGAGCAGTTCTTC,CASRQSGRAFNEQFF
TRBJ2-2,TRBD1,once,TRBV6-1,TGTGCCAGCAGTTCGGACAGGGCGAACACCGGGGAGCTGTTTTTT,CASSSDRANTGELFF
TRBJ1-6,NA,NA,TRBV19,TGTGCCAGTAGTATTAGTAACGGGGATGATTCACCCCTCCACTTT,CASSISNGDDSPLHF
TRBJ2-1,TRBD2,NA,TRBV19,TGTGCCAGTAGTATTTCAGCGGGAGGGACGCAGTTCTTC,CASSISAGGTQFF
TRBJ2-5,NA,few,TRBV12-5,TGTGCTAGTGGTTTGGTTTACAGTGCCCAAGAGACCCAGTACTTC,CASGLVYSAQETQYF
TRBJ2-2,NA,once,TRBV21-1,TGTGCCAGCAAATGGGGAGTAGCGGGAGCAACAGACACCGGGGAGCTGTTTTTT,CASKWGVAGATDTGELFF